This T cell receptor beta chain originates from a study of cytomegalovirus exposure and HLA in healthy donors. CDR1 and CDR2 (germline): SNHLY, FYNNEI. The length of the CDR3 is 17 residues. V shed 6 bases and J shed 0 bases, with 15 bases lying between them. The table lists this clone with a few counts. The PCR employed 60 Vbeta primers together with 13 Jbeta primers. TCRdb keeps only in-frame clones here, not all; method: immunoSEQ multiplex PCR. The sample includes 150,000 to 200,000 clones, roughly 80% of them seen just once. The V gene is TRBV2, the J gene TRBJ2-6; weak D call: TRBD1 (5 bases). Specimen: PBMCs. This TCR was recovered from a young woman in good health and CMV-seronegative. Written as DNA, the CDR3 is TGTGCCAGCAGGAGGACACTTAACCGCTCTGGGGCCAACGTCCTGACTTTC. This encodes CASRRTLNRSGANVLTF.